The 22 T cell receptor beta chains reported below all come from one sample, sequenced in a study of blood T cells in healthy people across ages (dated by TCRdb to the mid-2010s). Library prep was done by 5' RACE. Sequencing instrument: Illumina HiSeq 2500. A second PCR of 7 to 11 cycles was performed with a sample-barcoded 5' primer and a J-beta primer mix. Through fastp at Q25 and MiXCR, TCRdb rebuilt clones from the public reads, retaining in-frame beta chains. Rows are unified per CDR3 protein, each entry keeping the most common DNA and genes. This sample gives 800,000 to 1,000,000 distinct CDR3 sequences in total; approximately 49% of them show up just once. Roughly 13% of the sample is held by the ten biggest clonotypes. The material sequenced was blood. The receptors derive from a man younger than 40 in good health.

The J gene is TRBJ2-3, the V gene TRBV4-3; D possibly corresponds to TRBD2 (6 bases). Germline V gene lookup returns CDR1 LGHNA and CDR2 YSLEER. This CDR3 region has 15 residues. The V and J ends lost 0 bases and 6 bases respectively, with 13 bases between them. CDR3 DNA sequence: TGCGCCAGCAGCCAAGAATGGGGGGTTAGGGATACGCAGTATTTT. This encodes CASSQEWGVRDTQYF.

The chain is built from TRBV12-3 or TRBV12-4 and TRBJ1-1; 7 nucleotides match TRBD1. The CDR3 consists of 13 residues. V lost 6 bases to trimming and J lost 1 base; unmatched junction nucleotides: 2. The CDR3 bases are TGTGCCAGCAGACAGGGGTGGAACACTGAAGCTTTCTTT. Protein: CASRQGWNTEAFF.

This clonotype was seen at least ten times. The CDR3 is CASRRPGGLPDTQYF. In nucleotides, the CDR3 is TGCGCCAGCCGCCGCCCCGGGGGCCTCCCAGATACGCAGTATTTT. The chain links TRBV4-1 to TRBJ2-3; possibly TRBD1 or TRBD2 for D (6 bases each). The germline V gene encodes CDR1 MGHRA and CDR2 YSYEKL. CDR3 length: 15 residues. The germline V and J ends were trimmed by 8 bases and 4 bases, with 19 bases remaining between them.

The chain recombines TRBV6-5 with TRBJ2-3, with D possibly being TRBD1 (5 bases). Germline loops: CDR1 MNHEY, CDR2 SVGAGI. Trimming pared 2 bases from V and 5 bases from J, leaving 11 bases between. The CDR3 is made up of 14 amino acids. This CDR3 reads CASSYMGLRDTQYF. CDR3 nucleotide sequence: TGTGCCAGCAGTTACATGGGGCTCCGAGATACGCAGTATTTT.

This clonotype was counted many times. This chain connects TRBV7-2 to TRBJ2-5, with TRBD2 as a possible D gene (5 bases). The V gene's germline CDR1 is SGHTA and CDR2 FQGNSA. The CDR3 is made up of 12 amino acids. V lost 2 bases and J lost 5, with 6 bases in between. The DNA of the CDR3 is TGTGCCAGCAGCTTAAGAGGGGAGACCCAGTACTTC. Translating it yields CASSLRGETQYF.

Remarks on this clonotype: One junction end disagrees with the germline gene, perhaps due to a read error. The chain employs TRBV29-1 and TRBJ2-7; TRBD1 aligns across 8 bases. The CDR3 has 13 residues. CDR1 SQVTM and CDR2 ANQGSEA come from the germline V gene. This CDR3 reads CSVGDRQTYGQYF. CDR3 coding DNA: TGCAGCGTGGGGGACAGGCAAACCTACGGGCAGTACTTC.

The rearrangement links TRBV3-1 to TRBJ2-3; no clear D. Germline V lookup: CDR1 LGHDT, CDR2 YNNKEL (reference sequence). V lost 0 bases and J lost 0, with 10 bases in between. The CDR3 consists of 16 residues. For the CDR3, the DNA is TGTGCCAGCAGCCAAGATCCGGATTCTAGCACAGATACGCAGTATTTT. Its translation: CASSQDPDSSTDTQYF.

This clonotype has a handful of counts. V usage is TRBV12-3 or TRBV12-4 and J usage is TRBJ2-3, with 9 nucleotides matching TRBD1. The V segment lost 3 bases and the J segment 0 bases; nucleotides outside the gene matches: 10. The CDR3 covers 18 residues. The CDR3 DNA reads as TGTGCCAGCAGTTTTAGAGCTCGTGGGACAGGGAGCACAGATACGCAGTATTTT. As protein: CASSFRARGTGSTDTQYF.

V is TRBV25-1 and J is TRBJ2-3; TRBD2 matches at 7 bases. The CDR3 consists of 14 residues. Germline CDR1 is MGHDK and CDR2 is SYGVNS. The CDR3 loop reads CAWMGRGGSGTQYF. DNA for the CDR3: TGTGCGTGGATGGGGCGCGGGGGATCAGGTACGCAGTATTTT.

This sequence joins TRBV20-1 and TRBJ1-1; 11 nucleotides agree with TRBD1. This CDR3 region has 13 residues. V dropped 3 bases and J dropped 5; count of bases not matched to a gene: 2. Germline V lookup: CDR1 DFQATT, CDR2 SNEGSKA (reference sequence). The CDR3 here is CSARDRGHTEAFF. The CDR3 region has the DNA TGCAGTGCTAGGGACAGGGGGCATACTGAAGCTTTCTTT.

The V and J genes are TRBV25-1 and TRBJ2-1; D may match TRBD1 or TRBD2 (6 bases each). Between the trimmed V and J ends, which lost 8 bases and 13 bases, there was a span of 21 bases. The CDR3 covers 13 residues. CDR1 and CDR2 (germline): MGHDK, SYGVNS. The CDR3 is CASGGTKRGDQFF. The CDR3 DNA reads as TGTGCCAGCGGCGGGACCAAGAGGGGGGATCAGTTCTTC. Looking up the rest from reference TRBV25-1 and TRBJ2-1 gives the full variable domain: EADIYQTPRYLVIGTGKKITLECSQTMGHDKMYWYQQDPGMELHLIHYSYGVNSTEKGDLSSESTVSRIRTEHFPLTLESARPSHTSQYLCASGGTKRGDQFFGPGTRLTVL.

J is TRBJ2-6 and V is TRBV28, with D possibly being TRBD1 or TRBD2 (5 bases each). The length of the CDR3 is 15 residues. The V gene's germline CDR1 is MDHEN and CDR2 SYDVKM. Trimming took 8 bases from V and 0 from J, leaving 11 bases between them. The CDR3 coding sequence is TGTGCCAGCGGGGACGGATACTCTGGGGCCAACGTCCTGACTTTC. This encodes CASGDGYSGANVLTF.

The chain couples TRBV25-1 to TRBJ1-2, with TRBD1 identical over 8 bases. Per the germline V gene, CDR1 is MGHDK and CDR2 is SYGVNS. The V gene end was trimmed by 2 bases and the J gene end by 6 bases; junction bases not matched to a gene: 5. The CDR3 spans 14 residues. The CDR3 nucleotides are TGTGCCAGCAGTGAACCAGGGGGCTTTGATGGCTACACCTTC. Its protein is CASSEPGGFDGYTF.

The V and J genes are TRBV10-3 and TRBJ1-1; perhaps TRBD1 as D (5 bases). The CDR3 covers 13 residues. Germline V CDR1 and CDR2: ENHRY, SYGVKD. The V end was cut by 4 bases, the J end by 6 bases, with 12 bases between. This chain's CDR3 is CAISGGEGPEAFF. The DNA of the CDR3 is TGTGCCATCAGTGGGGGGGAAGGGCCTGAAGCTTTCTTT.

This clonotype has more than one count but fewer than ten. The chain recombines TRBV7-9 with TRBJ2-4, with D unresolved. Trimming removed 5 bases at V and 4 bases at J, with 21 bases between. The CDR3 is made up of 17 amino acids. Germline CDR1 and CDR2: SEHNR and FQNEAQ (reference sequence). The CDR3 sequence is CASSAAAARLTKNIQYF. CDR3 coding DNA: TGTGCCAGCAGCGCGGCGGCAGCACGATTAACAAAAAACATTCAGTACTTC.

A word on this clonotype: The conserved phenylalanine or tryptophan is not found at the CDR3 terminus, so this likely reflects a read error. The CDR3 sequence is CSATRGLNQPQHS. DNA of the CDR3: TGCAGTGCTACGCGGGGCCTCAATCAGCCCCAGCATTCT. V is TRBV20-1 and J is TRBJ1-5; possibly TRBD1 for D (5 bases). The CDR3 extends over 13 amino acids. V gave up 4 bases and J gave up 3 bases, with 10 bases separating them. Germline CDR1 is DFQATT and CDR2 is SNEGSKA (reference sequence).

This chain connects TRBV7-8 to TRBJ2-7; D is ambiguous. This CDR3 has 13 residues. V shed 5 bases and J shed 3 bases, with 11 bases lying between them. Germline V gene data show CDR1 as SGHVS and CDR2 as FQNEAQ. The CDR3: CASSLTLVYEQYF. Written as DNA, the CDR3 is TGTGCCAGCAGCCTAACCCTAGTCTACGAGCAGTACTTC.

The V and J genes are TRBV10-3 and TRBJ2-3, with 7 bases that match TRBD1. Germline loops: CDR1 ENHRY, CDR2 SYGVKD. The CDR3 has 14 amino acids. V dropped 3 bases and J dropped 6; count of bases not matched to a gene: 6. The CDR3, as DNA: TGTGCCATCAGTGACGGGACAGATTTGGATACGCAGTATTTT. Amino acids: CAISDGTDLDTQYF.

V usage is TRBV3-1 and J usage is TRBJ1-6; 11 bases are a match to TRBD1. Trimming removed 5 bases from V and 8 bases from J; junction bases left unmatched: 11. CDR3 length equals 17 residues. The V gene's germline CDR1 is LGHDT and CDR2 YNNKEL (reference sequence). CDR3 nucleotides: TGTGCCAGCAGCATACGGACAGGGGGCTTTGGGGATTCACCCCTCCACTTT. This gives the protein CASSIRTGGFGDSPLHF.

This clonotype was found a few times. This chain joins TRBV27 and TRBJ2-7, with 10 positions matching TRBD2. CDR3 length equals 15 residues. Trimming at V came to 5 bases and at J to 0 bases, leaving 4 bases not matched to a gene. CDR1 and CDR2 (germline): MNHEY, SMNVEV (reference sequence). In DNA, the CDR3 is TGTGCCAGCAGTACCTGGACTAGCGGCTCCTACGAGCAGTACTTC. As protein: CASSTWTSGSYEQYF.

This clonotype was recorded a few times. V gene TRBV6-2 or TRBV6-3 combines with J gene TRBJ2-3, with 7 bases matching TRBD2. The junction had 8 bases not matched to a gene; V was cut back by 6 bases and J by 5 bases. The CDR3 has 14 residues. The germline V gene has CDR1 MNHEY and CDR2 SVGEGT. The CDR3 sequence: CASRWGGRLDTQYF. In nucleotides, the CDR3 is TGTGCCAGCAGATGGGGGGGTCGGCTAGATACGCAGTATTTT.

The chain recombines TRBV5-5 with TRBJ1-5; D is unclear. The CDR3 contains 15 residues. Trimming removed 4 bases at V and 3 bases at J, with 14 bases between. Germline-derived CDR1 and CDR2 are SGHKS and YYEKEE (reference sequence). CDR3 DNA sequence: TGTGCCAGCAGCAGTAACACGGGATACAATCAGCCCCAGCATTTT. Protein product: CASSSNTGYNQPQHF.